One and the same sample provided the 11 T cell receptor beta chains below, sequenced in a study of Graves' ophthalmopathy and Graves' hyperthyroidism. Amplified TCR beta CDR3 regions were obtained using RNA transcripts as template. An opening RT-PCR round employed HTBI primers and preceded a second-round multiplex PCR. TCRdb reprocessed the multiplex PCR reads via MiXCR and lists one record per CDR3 protein. The data show approximately 1.2 million distinct CDR3 sequences, less than 45% seen once. The sample consisted of peripheral blood or thyroid tissue (not recorded which). Receptor source: an adult man with Graves' hyperthyroidism.

This clonotype was found a few times. This sequence joins TRBV5-1 and TRBJ2-5; the D gene is possibly TRBD2 (5 bases). The V gene lost 4 bases and the J gene lost 2 bases, with 9 bases spanning the gap. There are 13 residues in the CDR3. The germline V gene encodes CDR1 SGHRS and CDR2 YFSETQ. CDR3 sequence: CASSTVAQETQYF. The CDR3 DNA sequence: TGCGCCAGCAGCACCGTAGCGCAAGAGACCCAGTACTTC.

This clonotype appeared a few times. The gene calls are TRBV5-1 and TRBJ1-2; no clear D. Germline V lookup: CDR1 SGHRS, CDR2 YFSETQ. The CDR3 has 14 amino acids. V lost 0 bases to trimming and J lost 3 bases, with 9 bases between them. CDR3 sequence (DNA): TGCGCCAGCAGCTTGGAGTTTTGGGACTATGGCTACACCTTC. Protein product: CASSLEFWDYGYTF.

The V gene is TRBV12-3 or TRBV12-4, the J gene TRBJ2-6, with 7 bases that match TRBD1. This CDR3 has 17 residues. V trimming: 6 bases; J trimming: 1 base; junction bases outside the gene matches: 9. The CDR3 sequence is CASRDRYGHSGANVLTF. CDR3 DNA sequence: TGTGCCAGCAGGGACAGGTACGGCCATTCTGGGGCCAACGTCCTGACTTTC.

This clonotype was observed a few times. This chain uses TRBV18 with TRBJ2-7; 8 positions match TRBD2. Germline V lookup: CDR1 KGHSH, CDR2 LQKENI. The CDR3 runs 14 residues. V lost 0 bases, J lost 5 bases, and 3 bases stayed unmatched. CDR3 DNA: TGTGCCAGCTCACCACCCGGGAGGGCCGACGAGCAGTACTTC. Translated: CASSPPGRADEQYF.

This clonotype was detected a few times. A much more abundant neighbour one base away suggests this may be a read error. The rearrangement joins TRBV29-1 to TRBJ2-7; the match to TRBD2 covers 12 bases. Germline assignment: CDR1 SQVTM and CDR2 ANQGSEA. CDR3 length: 18 amino acids. The CDR3 region is CSARLHDASGRARYGQYF. CDR3 nucleotide sequence: TGCAGCGCCCGGCTGCATGACGCTAGCGGGAGGGCCAGATACGGGCAGTACTTC.

This clonotype occurred many times. The rearrangement uses TRBV15 and TRBJ2-7; TRBD1 might be the D (6 bases). Germline V CDR1 and CDR2: LNHNV, YYDKDF (reference sequence). The CDR3 is 16 amino acids. The germline V and J ends were trimmed by 5 bases and 0 bases, with 17 bases remaining between them. The CDR3 spells CATSGTGFVPSYEQYF. Here the CDR3 DNA reads TGTGCCACCAGCGGTACAGGGTTTGTCCCCTCCTACGAGCAGTACTTC.

As regards this clonotype: With a much larger clone just one base away, this may be a read error. This chain links TRBV29-1 with TRBJ2-7, with a possible D match to TRBD2 (6 bases). Germline assignment: CDR1 SQVTM and CDR2 ANQGSEA. The CDR3 is 15 amino acids. In DNA form, the CDR3 reads TGCGGCGTTGAAGAGGCGGGGAATTCTAATTACGAGCAGTACTTC. Amino acid sequence: CGVEEAGNSNYEQYF.

The V call is TRBV28, the J call TRBJ2-5, with D possibly being TRBD1 or TRBD2 (5 bases each). The germline gives CDR1 MDHEN, CDR2 SYDVKM. There are 15 residues in the CDR3. Trimming cost V 3 bases and J 4 bases, with 15 bases left between them. The CDR3 region is CASSFWQGRGETQYF. The DNA for the CDR3 is TGTGCCAGCAGTTTTTGGCAGGGACGGGGAGAGACCCAGTACTTC.

To note about this clonotype: A much larger clone lies one base from this, so it may be a read error. The CDR3 does not close with the conserved phenylalanine or tryptophan, likely indicating a read error. J is TRBJ1-1 and V is TRBV7-2, with D perhaps matching TRBD1 (6 bases). The CDR3 extends over 14 amino acids. Germline CDR1 reads SGHTA; CDR2 reads FQGNSA. V was shortened by 5 bases and J by 1 base, with 11 bases between the two germline ends. The CDR3 here is CASSLRGSNTEAFL. Written as DNA, the CDR3 is TGTGCCAGCAGCCTCAGGGGTTCGAACACTGAAGCTTTCCTT.

Of note for this clonotype: An end of the junction does not agree with germline; a read error may underlie this. The chain has TRBV10-3 and TRBJ2-6, with D possibly TRBD1 on 5 matching bases. CDR1 ENHRY and CDR2 SYGVKD come from the germline V gene. The CDR3 totals 16 residues. The CDR3 DNA is TGTGCCATCAGTGGCAGAATTAGCTCTGGGGCCAACGTCCCGACTTTC. Protein product: CAISGRISSGANVPTF.

In this sample, this clonotype turned up many times. This chain links TRBV5-1 with TRBJ1-5; D is possibly TRBD1 (5 bases). V shed 4 bases and J shed 6 bases, with 11 bases lying between them. CDR3 length: 13 amino acids. The germline CDR1 and CDR2 sequences are SGHRS and YFSETQ. CDR3 DNA sequence: TGCGCCAGCAGCCCCGCAGGGTCTCAGCCCCAGCATTTT. It specifies CASSPAGSQPQHF.